This T cell receptor (beta chain) appears in the sequencing data of a study of patients and donors after allogeneic stem cell transplantation. Each CDR3 protein gets one entry after TCRdb re-called the RT-PCR reads with MiXCR. The sample records about 960,000 distinct CDR3 sequences, more than 15% being singletons. V was clipped by 1 base and J by 2 bases, with 6 bases between them. The CDR3 consists of 13 residues. Per the germline V gene, CDR1 is GTSNPN and CDR2 is SVGIG (reference sequence). The chain couples TRBV30 to TRBJ1-3, with unresolved D. The receptor was derived from a human donor who was either an allogeneic HSCT recipient or a stem cell or donor lymphocyte infusion donor (not recorded which). It is not recorded whose cells these are; they may come from a transplant donor. The sequenced sample consisted of blood, either unsorted or a sorted T cell fraction (not recorded which). CDR3 DNA sequence: TGTGCCTGGAGTGGGCAAGCTGGAAACACCATATATTTT. Translation: CAWSGQAGNTIYF. The whole variable domain, remainder taken from reference TRBV30 and TRBJ1-3, is SQTIHQWPATLVQPVGSPLSLECTVEGTSNPNLYWYRQAAGRGLQLLFYSVGIGQISSEVPQNLSASRPQDRQFILSSKKLLLSDSGFYLCAWSGQAGNTIYFGEGSWLTVV.